These T cell receptor beta chains were read from a single sample in a study of blood T cell repertoires in COVID-19. TCRdb keeps only in-frame clones here, not all; method: immunoSEQ multiplex PCR. The sample includes some 54,000 clones, more than 85% of them seen just once. The material sequenced was peripheral blood. All receptors come from a man in his sixties with acute or convalescent COVID-19. The CDR3 runs from the conserved cysteine through the conserved F or W. The order of the fields is clone size, V gene, D gene, J gene, CDR3 protein, CDR3 DNA. D genes are given only for firm matches. The size of a clone is reported for some rows only, either as once, few or many, or as a class for expanded clones.

.	TRBV19	TRBD1	TRBJ2-1	CASSEIRGRGEQFF	TGTGCCAGTAGTGAAATCAGGGGGCGAGGAGAGCAGTTCTTC
few	TRBV6-5	TRBD2	TRBJ2-3	CASSLGLAGDTQYF	TGTGCCAGCAGCTTGGGGCTAGCGGGAGATACGCAGTATTTT
.	TRBV7-9	TRBD2	TRBJ2-2	CASSLAGSGRFSGELFF	TGTGCCAGCAGCTTAGCGGGGAGCGGGAGGTTCTCCGGGGAGCTGTTTTTT
.	TRBV7-2	.	TRBJ2-4	CASSLRDIQYF	TGTGCCAGCAGCTTACGGGACATTCAGTACTTC
.	TRBV11-2	.	TRBJ1-6	CASTLFRDSPLHF	TGTGCCAGCACCCTTTTCAGGGATTCACCCCTCCACTTT
.	TRBV6-1	TRBD1	TRBJ1-2	CASIPPGQGNGYTF	TGTGCCAGCATCCCGCCGGGACAGGGAAACGGCTACACCTTC
.	TRBV28	.	TRBJ1-4	CASSLSGAGDEKLFF	TGTGCCAGCAGTTTATCAGGGGCGGGGGATGAAAAACTGTTTTTT
.	TRBV7-3	.	TRBJ1-1	CASKLGHLNTEAFF	TGTGCCAGCAAATTGGGACATTTGAACACTGAAGCTTTCTTT
.	TRBV4-2	.	TRBJ1-2	CASSQGPQVGFYGYTF	TGTGCCAGCAGCCAAGGTCCTCAGGTTGGGTTTTATGGCTACACCTTC
once	TRBV15	.	TRBJ2-3	CATSRGEADTQYF	TGTGCCACCAGCAGAGGGGAGGCAGATACGCAGTATTTT
.	TRBV30	TRBD2	TRBJ2-1	CAWSVLAVYNEQFF	TGTGCCTGGAGTGTACTAGCGGTGTACAATGAGCAGTTCTTC
.	TRBV28	TRBD2	TRBJ2-2	CASSSPSKRDNTGELFF	TGTGCCAGCAGCTCCCCCTCGAAGCGGGATAACACCGGGGAGCTGTTTTTT
.	TRBV27	.	TRBJ2-2	CASSLGRAGELFF	TGTGCCAGCAGTTTAGGGCGCGCAGGGGAGCTGTTTTTT
.	TRBV29-1	.	TRBJ1-3	CSVEDPRPGGNTIYF	TGCAGCGTTGAAGACCCCCGGCCAGGGGGAAACACCATATATTTT
few	TRBV28	.	TRBJ1-4	CASSTTGSPATNEKLFF	TGTGCCAGCAGTACCACAGGTTCACCTGCAACTAATGAAAAACTGTTTTTT
.	TRBV7-2	TRBD2	TRBJ2-1	CASGGGLAGYNEQFF	TGTGCCAGCGGGGGCGGTCTAGCGGGTTACAATGAGCAGTTCTTC
.	TRBV11-3	.	TRBJ2-1	CASSSGTNSYNEQFF	TGTGCCAGCAGCTCCGGGACAAATTCCTACAATGAGCAGTTCTTC